Each of the 6 T cell receptor beta chains below was sequenced from the same sample in a study of glioma-infiltrating T cells. TCR alpha and beta CDR3 regions were amplified from RNA using iRepertoire nested multiplex PCR. TCRdb fed the multiplex PCR reads into MiXCR, producing one record per CDR3 protein. The repertoire holds under 150,000 distinct CDR3 sequences, with around 23% as singletons. The material sequenced was glioma tissue, nonneoplastic brain tissue, or PBMCs (not recorded which). The receptor source for this set is a human donor with low-grade glioma or glioblastoma, undergoing nonglioma brain surgery, or in good health (not recorded which).

The chain employs TRBV6-5 and TRBJ2-5, with 7 positions matching TRBD1. The end of the DNA aligns better with TRBJ2-7, so the J call may be wrong. From germline, CDR1 is MNHEY and CDR2 SVGAGI. The CDR3 spans 14 residues. The CDR3 DNA reads TGTGCCAGCAGTACGACAGGGTATCCCTACGAGCAGTACTTC. It codes for CASSTTGYPYEQYF.

The sample holds many counts of this clonotype. The rearrangement joins TRBV27 to TRBJ1-2; no reliable D call. This CDR3 is 12 amino acids long. V lost 6 bases and J lost 4, with 9 bases in between. Germline V lookup: CDR1 MNHEY, CDR2 SMNVEV (reference sequence). For the CDR3, the DNA is TGTGCCAGCAGGGACCAAATCTATGGCTACACCTTC. Amino acid sequence: CASRDQIYGYTF.

In this sample, this clonotype turned up a few times. The chain has TRBV18 and TRBJ1-2; D is possibly TRBD1 (6 bases). Trimming pared 3 bases from V and 1 base from J, leaving 15 bases between. The CDR3 runs 16 residues. The germline CDR1 and CDR2 sequences are KGHSH and LQKENI. The CDR3 sequence: CASSPSGQPLNYGYTF. The CDR3 DNA sequence: TGTGCCAGCTCACCTTCTGGACAGCCCCTTAACTATGGCTACACCTTC.

This clonotype was picked up many times. This chain links TRBV28 with TRBJ1-1; no clear D. Germline V gives CDR1 MDHEN, CDR2 SYDVKM. V lost 6 bases to trimming and J lost 1 base, with 18 bases between them. This CDR3 is 16 amino acids long. The CDR3 DNA is TGTGCCAGCAGCCGAGCCTTAGGGCGTGGGAACACTGAAGCTTTCTTT. It codes for CASSRALGRGNTEAFF.

This clonotype was recorded a few times. V and J are TRBV2 and TRBJ2-7; D not resolved. Deletions cut 5 bases from V and 3 bases from J, with 11 bases between. CDR1 is SNHLY, CDR2 FYNNEI, per germline. The CDR3 totals 13 residues. The CDR3 is CASSLGIYYEQYV. CDR3 coding DNA: TGTGCCAGCAGTTTAGGGATATACTACGAGCAGTACGTC.

This clonotype has a count of ten or more. V is TRBV20-1 and J is TRBJ1-5; D not certain. Germline CDR1 DFQATT, CDR2 SNEGSKA (reference sequence). The CDR3 totals 14 residues. V dropped 5 bases and J dropped 1 base, with 12 bases sitting between them. In nucleotides, the CDR3 is TGCAGTGCTCTCGAACGGAGGAGCAATCAGCCCCAGCATTTT. The encoded protein is CSALERRSNQPQHF.